The 15 T cell receptor beta chains in this list originate from one sample, sequenced in a study of cytomegalovirus exposure and HLA in healthy donors. PCR was performed using 60 Vbeta and 13 Jbeta primers. Measured with immunoSEQ multiplex PCR; TCRdb has only the in-frame clones, and not every one. Among some 150,000 clones listed, about 85% were seen once. The sample was PBMCs. These receptors were obtained from a human donor in good health.

V usage is TRBV28 and J usage is TRBJ2-2; a weak D match, TRBD1 (6 bases). V was trimmed by 8 bases and J by 0 bases, leaving 10 bases between them. The CDR3 consists of 14 residues. The germline gives CDR1 MDHEN, CDR2 SYDVKM. The DNA for the CDR3 is TGTGCCAGCCAGGGGACGGCGAACACCGGGGAGCTGTTTTTT. It codes for CASQGTANTGELFF.

J is TRBJ1-2 and V is TRBV11-2; D may be TRBD1 (6 bases). The V gene lost 4 bases and the J gene lost 7 bases, with 28 bases spanning the gap. The CDR3 covers 18 residues. Per the germline V gene, CDR1 is SGHAT and CDR2 is FQNNGV. Written as DNA, the CDR3 is TGTGCCAGCAGCTCACCCCGGGCGGGGGCATCTCTATTTTCTGGCTACACCTTC. This sequence encodes CASSSPRAGASLFSGYTF.

This chain connects TRBV2 to TRBJ1-5; D ambiguous. V lost 1 base and J lost 4, with 8 bases in between. CDR1 and CDR2 (germline): SNHLY, FYNNEI. This CDR3 contains 14 residues. CDR3 loop: CASSEDGNNQPQHF. CDR3 DNA: TGTGCCAGCAGTGAAGACGGGAATAATCAGCCCCAGCATTTT. The complete variable domain, with remaining parts taken from reference TRBV2 and TRBJ1-5, reads EPEVTQTPSHQVTQMGQEVILRCVPISNHLYFYWYRQILGQKVEFLVSFYNNEISEKSEIFDDQFSVERPDGSNFTLKIRSTKLEDSAMYFCASSEDGNNQPQHFGDGTRLSIL.

This sequence joins TRBV6-6 and TRBJ1-6, with a possible D match to TRBD1 (5 bases). The CDR3 runs 16 residues. Trimming removed 2 bases at V and 7 bases at J, with 15 bases between. Germline V gives CDR1 MNHNY, CDR2 SVGAGI (reference sequence). This CDR3 reads CASSYPRGLLNSPLHF. CDR3 sequence (DNA): TGTGCCAGCAGTTACCCGCGGGGACTGCTGAATTCACCCCTCCACTTT.

This rearrangement joins TRBV6-1 to TRBJ2-7; tentative D call: TRBD2 (6 bases). Germline assignment: CDR1 MNHNS and CDR2 SASEGT. The CDR3 length is 14 residues. Between the trimmed V and J ends, which lost 8 bases and 4 bases, there was a span of 18 bases. This CDR3 is CASRGEVGGYEQYF. The CDR3 region has the DNA TGTGCCAGCCGAGGAGAGGTCGGGGGTTACGAGCAGTACTTC.

This chain joins TRBV4-2 and TRBJ2-7; 7 bases are shared with TRBD1. The V and J ends lost 2 bases and 6 bases, in that order; junction bases with no gene match: 7. In germline, CDR1 is LGHNA, CDR2 YNFKEQ. The CDR3 contains 14 residues. In DNA form, the CDR3 reads TGTGCCAGCAGCCAATCAACAGGGGTGCGCGAGCAGTACTTC. Translation: CASSQSTGVREQYF.

The table lists this clone with a few counts. The V call is TRBV19, the J call TRBJ1-1, with TRBD1 matching over 9 bases. This CDR3 spans 15 amino acids. Trimming removed 10 bases from V and 1 base from J; junction bases left unmatched: 10. Germline V gene lookup returns CDR1 LNHDA and CDR2 SQIVND (reference sequence). The CDR3: CATSDLDRGNTEAFF. The CDR3 nucleotides are TGTGCCACCTCAGACTTGGACAGGGGGAACACTGAAGCTTTCTTT.

For the CDR3, the DNA is TGTGCCAGCAGTCCAATAATACCAGGGGGGACTAGTGGATCCGCGACTCAGCCCCAGCATTTT. Its protein product is CASSPIIPGGTSGSATQPQHF. The rearrangement joins TRBV28 to TRBJ1-5; 7 nucleotides align to TRBD1. Germline V gives CDR1 MDHEN, CDR2 SYDVKM. The ends lost 5 bases at V and 6 bases at J; junction bases unmatched: 28. CDR3 length: 21 amino acids.

J is TRBJ2-2 and V is TRBV9, with TRBD1 identical over 8 bases. Trimming cost V 3 bases and J 5 bases; bases outside gene matches: 9. Per germline, CDR1 SGDLS and CDR2 YYNGEE. The CDR3 is 16 amino acids. The CDR3 DNA is TGTGCCAGCAGCGCTCAGGGGGCGCTGGGTACCGGGGAGCTGTTTTTT. It yields the protein CASSAQGALGTGELFF.

V is TRBV5-1 and J is TRBJ1-1; D might be TRBD1 (5 bases). The germline V and J ends were trimmed by 5 bases and 1 base, with 9 bases remaining between them. Germline assignment: CDR1 SGHRS and CDR2 YFSETQ. The CDR3 loop spans 13 amino acids. CDR3 sequence: CASREGPNTEAFF. CDR3 nucleotide sequence: TGCGCCAGCAGGGAGGGACCGAACACTGAAGCTTTCTTT. Combining the CDR3 with reference TRBV5-1 and TRBJ1-1 gives the whole variable domain KAGVTQTPRYLIKTRGQQVTLSCSPISGHRSVSWYQQTPGQGLQFLFEYFSETQRNKGNFPGRFSGRQFSNSRSEMNVSTLELGDSALYLCASREGPNTEAFFGQGTRLTVV.

The chain employs TRBV4-2 and TRBJ2-7; TRBD1 agrees at 9 bases. The CDR3 extends over 15 amino acids. The V gene end was trimmed by 3 bases and the J gene end by 5 bases; junction bases not matched to a gene: 8. CDR1 is LGHNA and CDR2 is YNFKEQ in the germline V gene. The CDR3: CASSQGQGSVDEQYF. The DNA of the CDR3 is TGTGCCAGCAGCCAGGGACAGGGCAGTGTGGACGAGCAGTACTTC.

The chain uses TRBV19 and TRBJ2-2; weak D call: TRBD1 (6 bases). Germline V gene sequence: CDR1 LNHDA, CDR2 SQIVND (reference sequence). Trimming stripped 7 bases from V and 7 bases from J, with 25 bases between. The CDR3 is 17 residues long. The CDR3 region has the DNA TGTGCCAGTACCGACCCCCCGGGGACATCGGGTTTCGGGGAGCTGTTTTTT. Its protein product is CASTDPPGTSGFGELFF.

J is TRBJ1-1 and V is TRBV5-4; the D gene is possibly TRBD1 (6 bases). This CDR3 is 15 amino acids long. Per germline, CDR1 SGHNT and CDR2 YYREEE (reference sequence). Trimming shortened V by 3 bases and J by 7 bases, and 19 bases separated the two germline ends. CDR3 amino acids: CASSSKGGQPIEAFF. The CDR3 coding sequence is TGTGCCAGCAGCTCCAAGGGGGGGCAGCCCATTGAAGCTTTCTTT.

The V gene is TRBV23-1, the J gene TRBJ2-7; tentatively, D is TRBD1 (6 bases). TRBV23-1 is designated an ORF whose function remains uncertain. This CDR3 comprises 15 residues. V was clipped by 8 bases and J by 3 bases, with 20 bases between them. CDR3 loop: CASAGEPHNHYEQYF. In DNA form, the CDR3 reads TGCGCCAGCGCAGGGGAACCCCATAACCACTACGAGCAGTACTTC.

This chain uses TRBV2 with TRBJ2-5; D not certain. The J call is in doubt because the DNA end fits TRBJ2-7 better. The germline V gene encodes CDR1 SNHLY and CDR2 FYNNEI. This CDR3 region has 11 residues. CDR3 bases: TGTGCCAGCAGTGAGATGGGCGAGCAGTACTTC. It yields the protein CASSEMGEQYF.